The 14 T cell receptor beta chains below all came from one sample that was sequenced in a study of shared clonotypes between healthy human individuals. TCRdb's table, derived via immunoSEQ multiplex PCR, lists solely in-frame clones and lacks some. The sample lists about 700,000 clones; roughly 94% were seen once. Terminally differentiated effector memory CD45RA+ cells were left out of the naive CD8 fraction, which was CD45RO-negative and positively selected for CCR7. The sample taken for sequencing was naive CD8+ T cells sorted from blood. Receptors were obtained from a man younger than 40 in good health.

Here the CDR3 reads CASSLDGVGGSYNEQFF. For the CDR3, the DNA is TGTGCCAGCAGCTTGGATGGGGTAGGGGGCTCCTACAATGAGCAGTTCTTC. This sequence joins TRBV5-8 and TRBJ2-1; tentative D call: TRBD1 (6 bases). There are 17 residues in the CDR3. Between the trimmed V and J ends, which lost 0 bases and 0 bases, there was a span of 13 bases. The germline CDR1 and CDR2 sequences are SGHTS and YDEGEE.

The CDR3, as DNA: TGTGCCAGCAGCTTGGCCAATGGGGGCCGTAGCAATCAGCCCCAGCATTTT. Amino acid sequence: CASSLANGGRSNQPQHF. This chain joins TRBV5-8 and TRBJ1-5; TRBD1 is a possible D gene (6 bases). Trimming left V 0 bases short and J 0 bases short, with 13 bases between. The CDR3 has 17 amino acids. Germline CDR1 and CDR2: SGHTS and YDEGEE.

The J gene is TRBJ1-2, the V gene TRBV5-4; TRBD1 matches 8 bases. Germline V gene data show CDR1 as SGHNT and CDR2 as YYREEE (reference sequence). Trimming removed 7 bases from V and 7 bases from J; junction bases left unmatched: 12. The CDR3 contains 14 residues. CDR3 amino acids: CASATNRGSGGYTF. CDR3 bases: TGTGCCAGCGCGACGAACAGGGGGTCTGGTGGCTACACCTTC.

This chain joins TRBV9 and TRBJ2-3, with D possibly TRBD2 on 6 matching bases. V was clipped by 3 bases and J by 2 bases, with 16 bases between them. This CDR3 is 16 amino acids long. The germline V gene encodes CDR1 SGDLS and CDR2 YYNGEE. The DNA for the CDR3 is TGTGCCAGCAGCGCTATCGTTAGCGGCCTCACAGATACGCAGTATTTT. It yields the protein CASSAIVSGLTDTQYF.

The CDR3 region has the DNA TGTGCCAGCAGCTTAGAGTACCCGGGAAGGGCGATCGAGCAGTACTTC. As protein: CASSLEYPGRAIEQYF. The rearrangement uses TRBV11-2 and TRBJ2-7; D perhaps matches TRBD2 (5 bases). The germline V and J ends were trimmed by 0 bases and 6 bases, with 18 bases remaining between them. Germline V lookup: CDR1 SGHAT, CDR2 FQNNGV. The CDR3 is made up of 16 amino acids.

J is TRBJ2-7 and V is TRBV4-3, with no clear D. Germline CDR1 LGHNA, CDR2 YSLEER. V was cut by 3 bases and J by 0 bases, with 12 bases left in between. The length of the CDR3 is 15 residues. The CDR3 DNA is TGCGCCAGCAGCCAGCAAAGACACAGCTCCTACGAGCAGTACTTC. As protein: CASSQQRHSSYEQYF.

This clone was recorded once. This chain connects TRBV27 to TRBJ2-7, with TRBD2 matching over 8 bases. Looked up from germline, CDR1 is MNHEY and CDR2 is SMNVEV (reference sequence). The junction had 10 bases not matched to a gene; V was cut back by 6 bases and J by 6 bases. CDR3 size: 14 residues. The CDR3 protein is CASRAAGVVGEQYF. The CDR3 coding sequence is TGTGCCAGCAGGGCAGCGGGAGTGGTTGGCGAGCAGTACTTC.

The chain links TRBV5-6 to TRBJ2-7; D remains unclear. The germline CDR1 and CDR2 sequences are SGHDT and YYEEEE. V lost 0 bases to trimming and J lost 3 bases, with 10 bases between them. CDR3 size: 14 residues. CDR3 protein: CASSLGASRYEQYF. DNA for the CDR3: TGTGCCAGCAGCTTGGGGGCCTCCCGCTACGAGCAGTACTTC. Combining the CDR3 with reference TRBV5-6 and TRBJ2-7 gives the whole variable domain DAGVTQSPTHLIKTRGQQVTLRCSPKSGHDTVSWYQQALGQGPQFIFQYYEEEERQRGNFPDRFSGHQFPNYSSELNVNALLLGDSALYLCASSLGASRYEQYFGPGTRLTVT.

V usage is TRBV29-1 and J usage is TRBJ2-1; D is undetermined. V was pared by 3 bases and J by 5 bases, with 8 bases between. The V gene's germline CDR1 is SQVTM and CDR2 ANQGSEA. The CDR3 contains 12 residues. CDR3: CSVEARNNEQFF. The DNA for the CDR3 is TGCAGCGTTGAGGCCCGGAACAATGAGCAGTTCTTC.

The chain links TRBV19 to TRBJ2-7; D perhaps matches TRBD1 (6 bases). CDR3 length: 12 residues. Per the germline V gene, CDR1 is LNHDA and CDR2 is SQIVND (reference sequence). The ends were cut back, 4 bases at V and 6 bases at J, with 10 bases in the middle. The CDR3 DNA is TGTGCCAGTAGTAAACAGGGTAGCGAGCAGTACTTC. It translates to CASSKQGSEQYF.

The chain recombines TRBV19 with TRBJ2-7, with 7 bases aligning to TRBD1. Germline V CDR1 and CDR2: LNHDA, SQIVND (reference sequence). Trimming removed 1 base from V and 5 bases from J; junction bases left unmatched: 5. The CDR3 has 14 residues. CDR3 sequence: CASSIGQGSNEQYF. DNA of the CDR3: TGTGCCAGTAGTATAGGACAGGGCAGCAACGAGCAGTACTTC. Supplemented by reference TRBV19 and TRBJ2-7, the full variable domain reads DGGITQSPKYLFRKEGQNVTLSCEQNLNHDAMYWYRQDPGQGLRLIYYSQIVNDFQKGDIAEGYSVSREKKESFPLTVTSAQKNPTAFYLCASSIGQGSNEQYFGPGTRLTVT.

The J gene is TRBJ2-7, the V gene TRBV15; TRBD1 matches at 7 bases. V lost 5 bases to trimming and J lost 7 bases; unmatched junction nucleotides: 11. Germline V CDR1 and CDR2: LNHNV, YYDKDF (reference sequence). CDR3 size: 14 residues. In DNA, the CDR3 is TGTGCCACCAGCTTAAGGATAGGGGGCGATGAGCAGTACTTC. Encoded protein: CATSLRIGGDEQYF.

This chain joins TRBV7-6 and TRBJ1-4, with D possibly being TRBD1 (6 bases). From germline, CDR1 is SGHVS and CDR2 FNYEAQ. V lost 4 bases to trimming and J lost 0 bases, with 12 bases between them. This CDR3 has 16 amino acids. Here the CDR3 reads CASSSQGPATNEKLFF. The CDR3 bases are TGTGCCAGCAGCTCACAGGGACCAGCAACTAATGAAAAACTGTTTTTT.

This chain connects TRBV28 to TRBJ1-1, with 7 bases that match TRBD1. The CDR3 length is 16 residues. V lost 3 bases and J lost 1; bases outside the gene matches: 8. The germline gives CDR1 MDHEN, CDR2 SYDVKM. This CDR3 is CASSFGGDRWNTEAFF. The CDR3, as DNA: TGTGCCAGCAGTTTCGGGGGGGACAGATGGAACACTGAAGCTTTCTTT.